This T cell receptor (beta chain) was captured by sequencing in a study of blood T cell repertoires in COVID-19. Study-level background: Collection of acute and convalescent COVID-19 samples took place in the United States, Italy and Spain. Sources were T cells, B-cell-depleted T cells, or PBMCs; the material itself was cDNA or gDNA.

Seattle researchers signed up patients amid active infection and tracked them longitudinally. Profiling relied on immunoSEQ multiplex PCR, and the TCRdb table lists in-frame clones only, not all of them. There are about 270,000 clones in the sample; 86% occur only once, and less than 15% lies in the top ten. The source is a woman under 40 with COVID-19, enrolled during active disease. Source material: peripheral blood.

The CDR3 spells CASSLTNPNTGELFF. CDR3 nucleotides: TGTGCCAGCAGCTTGACTAATCCGAACACCGGGGAGCTGTTTTTT. This sequence joins TRBV5-4 and TRBJ2-2; D is unresolved. This CDR3 spans 15 amino acids. Germline loops: CDR1 SGHNT, CDR2 YYREEE (reference sequence). V was pared by 1 base and J by 0 bases, with 7 bases between. Based on the CDR3 plus reference TRBV5-4 and TRBJ2-2, the full variable domain is ETGVTQSPTHLIKTRGQQVTLRCSSQSGHNTVSWYQQALGQGPQFIFQYYREEENGRGNFPPRFSGLQFPNYSSELNVNALELDDSALYLCASSLTNPNTGELFFGEGSRLTVL.